This record concerns one TCR beta chain sequence. Profiling relied on immunoSEQ multiplex PCR, and the TCRdb table lists in-frame clones only, not all of them. Here the sample spans approximately 180,000 clones, approximately 88% being singletons. This entry is derived from a study of blood T cell repertoires in COVID-19. The CDR3 loop spans 16 amino acids. Germline V gene data show CDR1 as MDHEN and CDR2 as SYDVKM. Trimming cost V 6 bases and J 0 bases; bases outside gene matches: 7. The V call is TRBV28, the J call TRBJ1-5, with TRBD1 matching over 8 bases. Sequenced sample: peripheral blood. This clonotype was obtained from a woman between 40 and 55 years old with COVID-19, enrolled during active disease. The CDR3 here is CASRTAGGTSNQPQHF. DNA of the CDR3: TGTGCCAGCAGGACCGCAGGGGGCACTAGCAATCAGCCCCAGCATTTT.